This T cell receptor beta chain was sequenced in a study of PD-1 blockade in mismatch repair-deficient tumors. Assay used: immunoSEQ multiplex PCR; TCRdb lists only in-frame clones, some missing. Of 14,000 or so clones detected, about 88% appear once; the ten largest clones hold under 5.5%. Indicated time point: 10-day in vitro stimulation with candidate neoantigen peptide 6. Regarding the study as a whole: Around 130 unique blood TCRs came from expansion to three of seven peptides.

The CDR3 is 13 residues long. Germline V gene data show CDR1 as SNHLY and CDR2 as FYNNEI. V was trimmed by 8 bases and J by 7 bases, leaving 12 bases between them. Regarding this clone: Its antigen is unknown.

The sequenced sample was cells cultured in vitro, obtained from a patient treated with pembrolizumab. The chain combines TRBV2 with TRBJ1-6; maybe TRBD1 (6 bases). The source is an adult with mismatch repair-deficient cancer. In DNA, the CDR3 is TGTGCCAGCCTTGGGGGGCCAAATTCACCCCTCCACTTT. The encoded protein is CASLGGPNSPLHF.